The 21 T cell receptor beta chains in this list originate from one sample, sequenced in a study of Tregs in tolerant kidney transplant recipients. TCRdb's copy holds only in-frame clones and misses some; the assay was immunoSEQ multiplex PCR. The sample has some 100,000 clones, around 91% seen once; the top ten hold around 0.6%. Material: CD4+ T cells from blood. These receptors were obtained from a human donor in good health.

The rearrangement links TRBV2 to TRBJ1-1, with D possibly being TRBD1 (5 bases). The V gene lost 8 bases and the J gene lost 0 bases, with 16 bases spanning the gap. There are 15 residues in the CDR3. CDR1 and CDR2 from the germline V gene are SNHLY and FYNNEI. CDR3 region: CASRRTLGMNTEAFF. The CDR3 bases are TGTGCCAGCCGGCGGACACTAGGTATGAACACTGAAGCTTTCTTT.

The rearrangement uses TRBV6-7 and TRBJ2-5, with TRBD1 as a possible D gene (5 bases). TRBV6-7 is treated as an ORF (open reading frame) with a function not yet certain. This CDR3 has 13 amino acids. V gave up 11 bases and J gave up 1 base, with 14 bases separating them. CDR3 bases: TGTGCCGGATTGGGGCGGAGCCAAGAGACCCAGTACTTC. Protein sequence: CAGLGRSQETQYF.

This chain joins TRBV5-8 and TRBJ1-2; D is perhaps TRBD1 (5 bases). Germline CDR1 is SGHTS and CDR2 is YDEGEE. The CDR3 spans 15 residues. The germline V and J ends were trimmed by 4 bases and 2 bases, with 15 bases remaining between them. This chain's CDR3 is CASSAIGHLNYGYTF. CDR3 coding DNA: TGTGCCAGCAGCGCTATTGGACACCTAAACTATGGCTACACCTTC.

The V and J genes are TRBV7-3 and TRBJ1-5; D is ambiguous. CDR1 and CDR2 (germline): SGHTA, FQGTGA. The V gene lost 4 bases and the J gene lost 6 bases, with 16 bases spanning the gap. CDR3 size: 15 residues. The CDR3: CASSSPPDGSQPQHF. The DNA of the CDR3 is TGTGCCAGCAGCTCTCCACCCGACGGTAGTCAGCCCCAGCATTTT.

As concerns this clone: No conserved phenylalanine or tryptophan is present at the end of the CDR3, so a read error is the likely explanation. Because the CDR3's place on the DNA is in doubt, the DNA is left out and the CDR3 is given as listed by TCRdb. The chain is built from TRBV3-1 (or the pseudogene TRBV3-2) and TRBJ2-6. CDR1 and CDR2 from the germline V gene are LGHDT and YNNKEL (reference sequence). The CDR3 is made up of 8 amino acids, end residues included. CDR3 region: CASSQDGR.

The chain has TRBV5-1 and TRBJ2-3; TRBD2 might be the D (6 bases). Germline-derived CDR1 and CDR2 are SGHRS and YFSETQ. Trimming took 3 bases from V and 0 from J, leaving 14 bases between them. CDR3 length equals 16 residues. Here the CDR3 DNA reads TGCGCCAGCAGCTCCGGGAGTAGTTCTAGCACAGATACGCAGTATTTT. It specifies CASSSGSSSSTDTQYF.

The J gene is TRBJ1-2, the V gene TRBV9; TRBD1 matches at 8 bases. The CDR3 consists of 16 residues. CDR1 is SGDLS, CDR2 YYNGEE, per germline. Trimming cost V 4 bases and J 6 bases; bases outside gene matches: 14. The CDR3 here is CASSLRPGQEVNGYTF. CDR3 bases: TGTGCCAGCAGCCTCCGTCCGGGACAGGAAGTTAATGGCTACACCTTC.

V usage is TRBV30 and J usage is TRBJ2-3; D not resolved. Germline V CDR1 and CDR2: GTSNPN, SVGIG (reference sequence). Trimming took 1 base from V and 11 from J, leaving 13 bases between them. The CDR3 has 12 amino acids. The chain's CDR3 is CAWSGNGRWQYF. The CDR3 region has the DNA TGTGCCTGGAGTGGCAACGGCCGCTGGCAGTATTTT.

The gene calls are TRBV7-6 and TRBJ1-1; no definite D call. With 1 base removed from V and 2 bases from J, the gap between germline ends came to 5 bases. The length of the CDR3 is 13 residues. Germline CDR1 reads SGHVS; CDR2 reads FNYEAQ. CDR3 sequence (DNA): TGTGCCAGCAGCTTAGTGGAAAACACTGAAGCTTTCTTT. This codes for CASSLVENTEAFF.

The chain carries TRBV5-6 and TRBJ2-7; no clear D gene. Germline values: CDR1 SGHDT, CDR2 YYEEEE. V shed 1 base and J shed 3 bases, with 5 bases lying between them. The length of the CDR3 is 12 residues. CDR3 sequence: CASSLKHYEQYF. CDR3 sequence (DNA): TGTGCCAGCAGCTTGAAGCACTACGAGCAGTACTTC.

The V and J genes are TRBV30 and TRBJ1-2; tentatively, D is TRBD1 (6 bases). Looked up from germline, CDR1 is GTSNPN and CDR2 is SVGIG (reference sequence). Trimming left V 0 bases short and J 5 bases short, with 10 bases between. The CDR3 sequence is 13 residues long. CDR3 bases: TGTGCCTGGAGTGTAGGGGGGAAGTATGGCTACACCTTC. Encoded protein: CAWSVGGKYGYTF. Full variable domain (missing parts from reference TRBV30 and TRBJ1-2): SQTIHQWPATLVQPVGSPLSLECTVEGTSNPNLYWYRQAAGRGLQLLFYSVGIGQISSEVPQNLSASRPQDRQFILSSKKLLLSDSGFYLCAWSVGGKYGYTFGSGTRLTVV.

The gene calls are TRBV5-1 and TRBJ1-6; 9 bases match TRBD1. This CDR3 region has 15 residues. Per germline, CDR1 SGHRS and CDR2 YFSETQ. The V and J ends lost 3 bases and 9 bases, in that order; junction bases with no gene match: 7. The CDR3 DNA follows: TGCGCCAGCAGCTCGGGACAGGGCGAGAGTTCACCCCTCCACTTT. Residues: CASSSGQGESSPLHF.

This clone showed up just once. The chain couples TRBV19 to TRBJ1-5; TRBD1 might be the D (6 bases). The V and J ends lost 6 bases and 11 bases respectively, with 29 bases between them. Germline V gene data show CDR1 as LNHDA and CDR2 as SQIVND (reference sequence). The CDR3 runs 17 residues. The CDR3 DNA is TGTGCCAGTAGCCCCCGGGGGCAGGGGAGGCCTAGGGTAGCCCAGCATTTT. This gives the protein CASSPRGQGRPRVAQHF.

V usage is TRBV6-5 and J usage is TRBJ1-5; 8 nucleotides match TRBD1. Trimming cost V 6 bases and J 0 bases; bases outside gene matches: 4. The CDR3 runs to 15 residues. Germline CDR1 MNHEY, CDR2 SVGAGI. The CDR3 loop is CASRQGGVSNQPQHF. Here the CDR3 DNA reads TGTGCCAGCAGACAGGGGGGGGTTAGCAATCAGCCCCAGCATTTT.

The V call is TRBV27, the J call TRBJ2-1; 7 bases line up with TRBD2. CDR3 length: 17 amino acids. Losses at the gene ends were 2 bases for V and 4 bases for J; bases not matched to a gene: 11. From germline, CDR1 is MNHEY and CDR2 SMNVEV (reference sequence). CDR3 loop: CASSLVRAGDFYNEQFF. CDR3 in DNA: TGTGCCAGCAGTTTAGTTCGGGCGGGAGACTTTTACAATGAGCAGTTCTTC.

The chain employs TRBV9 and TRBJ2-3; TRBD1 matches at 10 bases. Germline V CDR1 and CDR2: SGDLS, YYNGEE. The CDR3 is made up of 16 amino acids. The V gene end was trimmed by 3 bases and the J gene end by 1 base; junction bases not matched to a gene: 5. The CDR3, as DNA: TGTGCCAGCAGCGCCGGACAGGGGGAGGGCACAGATACGCAGTATTTT. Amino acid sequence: CASSAGQGEGTDTQYF.

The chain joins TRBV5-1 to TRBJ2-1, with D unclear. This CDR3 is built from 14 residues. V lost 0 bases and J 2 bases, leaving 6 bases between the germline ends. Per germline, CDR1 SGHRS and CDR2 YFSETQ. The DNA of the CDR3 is TGCGCCAGCAGCTTGGTGGCTCCCTACAATGAGCAGTTCTTC. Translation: CASSLVAPYNEQFF.

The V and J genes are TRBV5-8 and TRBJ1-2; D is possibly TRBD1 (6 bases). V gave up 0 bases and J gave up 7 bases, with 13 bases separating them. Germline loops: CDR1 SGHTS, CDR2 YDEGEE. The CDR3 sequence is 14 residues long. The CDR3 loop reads CASSLARTETGYTF. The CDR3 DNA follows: TGTGCCAGCAGCTTGGCTCGGACAGAAACTGGCTACACCTTC.

The CDR3 DNA reads TGTGCCAGCAGCGTAGCGGGGAGGGTGATTAATGAGCAGTTCTTC. This gives the protein CASSVAGRVINEQFF. The chain links TRBV9 to TRBJ2-1, with 7 bases matching TRBD2. CDR1 is SGDLS and CDR2 is YYNGEE in the germline V gene. The CDR3 runs 15 residues. V gave up 0 bases and J gave up 7 bases; unmatched junction bases: 7. The variable domain in full, completed from reference TRBV9 and TRBJ2-1, reads DSGVTQTPKHLITATGQRVTLRCSPRSGDLSVYWYQQSLDQGLQFLIQYYNGEERAKGNILERFSAQQFPDLHSELNLSSLELGDSALYFCASSVAGRVINEQFFGPGTRLTVL.

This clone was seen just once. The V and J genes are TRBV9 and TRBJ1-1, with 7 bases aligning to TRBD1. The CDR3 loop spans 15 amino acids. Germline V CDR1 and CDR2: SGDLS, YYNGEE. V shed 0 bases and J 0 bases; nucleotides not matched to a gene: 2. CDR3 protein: CASSVGDSLNTEAFF. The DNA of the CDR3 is TGTGCCAGCAGCGTAGGGGACAGTTTGAACACTGAAGCTTTCTTT.

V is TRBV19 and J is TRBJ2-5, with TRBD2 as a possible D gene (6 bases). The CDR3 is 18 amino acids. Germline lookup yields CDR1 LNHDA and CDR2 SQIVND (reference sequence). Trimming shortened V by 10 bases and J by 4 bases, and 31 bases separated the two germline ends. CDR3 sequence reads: CATTPGLSAGSNAETQYF. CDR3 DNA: TGTGCCACCACCCCCGGTCTAAGCGCGGGGAGTAATGCAGAGACCCAGTACTTC.